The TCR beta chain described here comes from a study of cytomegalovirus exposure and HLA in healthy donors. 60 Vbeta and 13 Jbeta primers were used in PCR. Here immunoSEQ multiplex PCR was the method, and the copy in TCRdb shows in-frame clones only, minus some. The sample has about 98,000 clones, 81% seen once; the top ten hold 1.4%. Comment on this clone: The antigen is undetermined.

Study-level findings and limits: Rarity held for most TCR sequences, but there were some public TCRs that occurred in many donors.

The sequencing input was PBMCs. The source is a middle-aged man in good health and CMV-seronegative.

DNA of the CDR3: TGTGCCAGCAAGGGACAGGGGATCACGAACACTGAAGCTTTCTTT. It translates to CASKGQGITNTEAFF. The V and J genes are TRBV18 and TRBJ1-1, with TRBD1 identical over 10 bases. This CDR3 has 15 residues. V lost 8 bases, J lost 1 base, and 7 bases stayed unmatched. The V gene's germline CDR1 is KGHSH and CDR2 LQKENI.